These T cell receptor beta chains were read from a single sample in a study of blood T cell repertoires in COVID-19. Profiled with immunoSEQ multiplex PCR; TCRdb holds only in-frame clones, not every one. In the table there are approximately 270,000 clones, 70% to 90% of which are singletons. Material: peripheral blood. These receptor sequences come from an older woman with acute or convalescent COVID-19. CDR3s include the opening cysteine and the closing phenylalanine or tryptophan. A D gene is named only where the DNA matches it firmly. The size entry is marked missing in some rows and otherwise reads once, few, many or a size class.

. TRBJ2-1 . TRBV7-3 CASSSGTRSFNNEQFF TGTGCCAGCAGCTCCGGGACACGAAGCTTCAACAATGAGCAGTTCTTC
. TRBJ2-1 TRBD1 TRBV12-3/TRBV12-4 CASSLRTGYEQFF TGTGCCAGCAGTTTACGGACAGGCTATGAGCAGTTCTTC
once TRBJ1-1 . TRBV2 CASRGGQNTEAFF TGTGCCAGCAGAGGGGGACAGAACACTGAAGCTTTCTTT
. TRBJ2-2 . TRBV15 CATSGTSQIGELFF TGTGCCACCAGCGGGACTTCCCAGATCGGGGAGCTGTTTTTT
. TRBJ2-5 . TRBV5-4 CASSRSGQIQETQYF TGTGCCAGCAGCCGGAGTGGACAGATACAAGAGACCCAGTACTTC
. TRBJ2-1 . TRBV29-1 CGSDSGSNEQFF TGTGGGAGCGACTCCGGCTCGAATGAGCAGTTCTTC
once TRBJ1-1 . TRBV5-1 CASSLVQGNTEAFF TGCGCCAGCAGCTTGGTTCAGGGTAACACTGAAGCTTTCTTT
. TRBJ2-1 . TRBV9 CASSVVPGSYNEQFF TGTGCCAGCAGCGTAGTCCCCGGGTCCTACAATGAGCAGTTCTTC
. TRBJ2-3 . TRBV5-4 CASSDPTSSDTQYF TGTGCCAGCAGCGACCCGACTAGTTCAGATACGCAGTATTTT
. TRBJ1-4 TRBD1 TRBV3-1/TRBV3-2 CASSPLQGAVEKLFF TGTGCCAGCAGCCCATTGCAGGGGGCGGTTGAAAAACTGTTTTTT
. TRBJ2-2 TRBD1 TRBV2 CASSRDRVNTGELFF TGTGCCAGCAGTCGGGACAGGGTAAACACCGGGGAGCTGTTTTTT
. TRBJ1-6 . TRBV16 CASSLSRGPYNSPLHF TGTGCCAGCAGCCTCTCCAGGGGCCCCTATAATTCACCCCTCCACTTT
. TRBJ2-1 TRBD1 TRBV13 CASSWRRAGGPFREQFF TGTGCCAGCAGCTGGCGGAGGGCAGGGGGCCCCTTTAGGGAGCAGTTCTTC
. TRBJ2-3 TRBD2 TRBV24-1 CATSDLPRASGDSDTQYF TGTGCCACCAGTGATTTGCCCCGGGCTAGCGGGGACTCAGATACGCAGTATTTT
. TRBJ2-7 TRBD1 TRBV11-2 CASSRQGAGEQYF TGTGCCAGCAGTCGTCAGGGGGCGGGGGAGCAGTACTTC
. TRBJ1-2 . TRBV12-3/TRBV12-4 CASSLDGYGYTF TGTGCCAGCAGTCTAGACGGCTATGGCTACACCTTC
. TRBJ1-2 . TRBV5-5 CASSLSGGRGNYGYTF TGTGCCAGCAGCTTGTCTGGCGGTAGGGGGAACTATGGCTACACCTTC
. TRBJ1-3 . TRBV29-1 CSVEPNAGNTIYF TGCAGCGTAGAGCCGAATGCTGGAAACACCATATATTTT
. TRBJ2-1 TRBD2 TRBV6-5 CASSYGGGYYNEQFF TGTGCCAGCAGCTACGGGGGGGGATACTACAATGAGCAGTTCTTC
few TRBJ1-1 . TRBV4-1 CASSQREGSNTEAFF TGCGCCAGCAGCCAAAGGGAGGGATCGAACACTGAAGCTTTCTTT
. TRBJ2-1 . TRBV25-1 CASSDSGYSYNEQFF TGTGCCAGCAGTGACTCGGGATACTCCTACAATGAGCAGTTCTTC
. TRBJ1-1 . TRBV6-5 CASSYGAGKTEAFF TGTGCCAGCAGTTACGGCGCAGGGAAGACTGAAGCTTTCTTT